What follows is one TCR beta chain and its context. This sample was included in a study of blood T cell repertoires in COVID-19. Study-wide context: Acute and convalescent COVID-19 samples came from the United States, Italy and Spain. PBMCs, B-cell-depleted T cells, or T cells provided the cDNA or gDNA that made up the material.

Per the study methods: Researchers report that nucleated cell counts were estimated from reference gene primer amplification. TCRdb's copy holds only in-frame clones and misses some; the assay was immunoSEQ multiplex PCR. From that table come the V and J calls and clone size; the DNA was used to work out D and trimming. The table shows about 140,000 clones, with about 86% occurring only once. The V gene end was trimmed by 5 bases and the J gene end by 4 bases; junction bases not matched to a gene: 11. Per the germline V gene, CDR1 is MDHEN and CDR2 is SYDVKM. The CDR3 runs to 16 residues. The sequence was obtained from a human donor in a cohort sampled during active COVID-19. This rearrangement joins TRBV28 to TRBJ1-5; 7 nucleotides line up with TRBD1. Sequenced input: peripheral blood. CDR3 in amino acids: CASSPTGRGDNQPQHF. For the CDR3, the DNA is TGTGCCAGCAGTCCTACCGGCAGGGGGGATAATCAGCCCCAGCATTTT.